This T cell receptor beta chain is drawn from a study of tumor and adjacent non-tumor tissue in lung cancer. TCRbeta libraries were built with three rounds of nested PCR, modified from ARM-PCR. TCRdb passed the multiplex PCR reads through MiXCR, listing each CDR3 protein once. Found here are 75,000 to 95,000 distinct CDR3 sequences, around 76% of them singletons; the top ten hold about a fifth. On this clonotype: Relative to the germline gene, one junction end is altered; a read error may explain this.

This CDR3 spans 18 amino acids. In germline, CDR1 is MNHNY, CDR2 SVGAGI (reference sequence). No cell sorting was done before RNA was extracted from the tissue. Distant lung tissue was collected more than 3 cm away from the tumor edge. This clonotype originated in a woman in her forties or fifties with non-small cell lung cancer. The material sequenced was distant non-tumor lung tissue. J is TRBJ1-4 and V is TRBV6-6; D is undetermined. The CDR3 DNA is TGTACCAGCAGCTACATGGGCAGTACCCTTGCAACTAATGAAAAACTGTTTTTT. It codes for CTSSYMGSTLATNEKLFF.